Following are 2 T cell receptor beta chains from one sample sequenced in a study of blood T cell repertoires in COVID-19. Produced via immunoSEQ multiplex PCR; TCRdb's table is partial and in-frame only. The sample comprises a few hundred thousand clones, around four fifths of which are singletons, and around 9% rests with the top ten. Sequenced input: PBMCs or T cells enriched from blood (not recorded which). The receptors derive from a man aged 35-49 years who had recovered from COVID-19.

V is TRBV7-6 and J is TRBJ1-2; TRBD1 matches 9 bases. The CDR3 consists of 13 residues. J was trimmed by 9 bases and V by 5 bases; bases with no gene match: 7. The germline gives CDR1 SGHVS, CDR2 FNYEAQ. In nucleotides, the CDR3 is TGTGCCAGCAGCAAGGGACAGGGCGTCAGCTACACCTTC. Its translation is CASSKGQGVSYTF.

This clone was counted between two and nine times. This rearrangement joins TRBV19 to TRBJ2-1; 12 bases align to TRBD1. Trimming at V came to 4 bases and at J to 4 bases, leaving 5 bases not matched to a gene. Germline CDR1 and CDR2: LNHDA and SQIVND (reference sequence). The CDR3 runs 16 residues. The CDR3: CASSRGTGGKYNEQFF. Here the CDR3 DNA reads TGTGCCAGTAGTAGGGGGACAGGGGGCAAATACAATGAGCAGTTCTTC.